This note documents a single TCR beta chain sequence. Its antigen is undetermined. This sample was taken from a study of T cell responses to AZD1222 COVID-19 vaccine. Points from the study as a whole: Baseline seropositives among AZD1222 recipients totaled only five to seven.

Profiled with immunoSEQ multiplex PCR; TCRdb holds only in-frame clones, not every one. The table has approximately 170,000 clones, around nine tenths seen once. Germline assignment: CDR1 SGHRS and CDR2 YFSETQ. The CDR3 is 13 amino acids. Trimming cost V 4 bases and J 4 bases, with 11 bases left between them. The specimen comprised peripheral blood, sampled on day 0 of AZD1222 vaccination. The receptor was derived from an adult in good health. The chain has TRBV5-1 and TRBJ1-2, with D maybe TRBD1 (5 bases). The chain's CDR3 is CASSQGTRYGYTF. The CDR3, as DNA: TGCGCCAGCAGCCAAGGGACGCGCTATGGCTACACCTTC.